This T cell receptor (beta chain) was retrieved from a study of regulatory T cells in long-lasting Graves disease. According to the study, TCR beta libraries were built with iRepertoire HTBI primers and CDR3-region Arm-PCR. TCRdb reanalysed the multiplex PCR reads using MiXCR and keeps one entry per CDR3 protein. The data show 250,000 to 300,000 distinct CDR3 sequences, with 18% seen just once and approximately 15% held by the top ten. Specified time point: newly diagnosed GD, antithyroid drugs for less than 3 months. From RNA extracted from PBMCs, the TCR library was made. Looked up from germline, CDR1 is KGHSH and CDR2 is LQKENI. Trimming pared 8 bases from V and 0 bases from J, leaving 17 bases between. CDR3 length equals 16 residues. This clonotype occurred many times. The antigen is undetermined. The study, taken as a whole, reports: A reduction in accuracy may have resulted from the small sample size.

In addition, the sample was reused for a study of T cells in Graves' hyperthyroidism and ophthalmopathy. That paper states: Patients with ophthalmopathy were separated from those with stable hyperthyroidism by a 13 V-J model.

The receptor was isolated from a woman in her 30s with Graves disease. The chain links TRBV18 to TRBJ1-3, with no clear D. This specimen was peripheral blood mononuclear cells (PBMCs), taken at new diagnosis, from a patient treated with antithyroid drugs. CDR3 protein: CASAPGPPSSGNTIYF. CDR3 DNA: TGTGCCAGCGCCCCCGGCCCACCTAGCTCTGGAAACACCATATATTTT.